This T cell receptor (beta chain) was retrieved from a study of T-cell memory formation after mild COVID-19. About the study: For the most part, TCR clusters were specific to one donor.

CDR3 length equals 12 residues. CDR1 and CDR2 from the germline V gene are SGDLS and YYNGEE. Trimming shortened V by 0 bases and J by 5 bases, and 3 bases separated the two germline ends. Barcoded TCR alpha and TCR beta cDNA libraries with UMIs came from 5'RACE using constant-segment primers. From the 5' RACE reads, TCRdb called clonotypes with MiXCR, one entry per CDR3 protein. The sample lists approximately 46,000 distinct CDR3 sequences; over 6.5% were seen once. With respect to this clonotype: Its cognate antigen is unknown.

Overall study findings and caveats: Largely, contracting CD4+ clones fell within CM and EM, and contracting CD8+ clones within EMRA. There was no confirmation that second-wave clones peaking on day 37 were SARS-CoV-2 specific.

J is TRBJ2-1 and V is TRBV9, with D unclear. The origin of this receptor is an adult who had mild COVID-19 (a few samples of this study predate the infection). Cell type and time point are not known. The sequencing input was PBMCs or a T cell subset sorted from them (not recorded which). In DNA form, the CDR3 reads TGTGCCAGCAGCGTAGCAGACAATGAGCAGTTCTTC. Residues: CASSVADNEQFF. The variable domain in full, with the rest retrieved from reference TRBV9 and TRBJ2-1, is DSGVTQTPKHLITATGQRVTLRCSPRSGDLSVYWYQQSLDQGLQFLIQYYNGEERAKGNILERFSAQQFPDLHSELNLSSLELGDSALYFCASSVADNEQFFGPGTRLTVL.